The 9 T cell receptor beta chains reported below all come from one sample, sequenced in a study of CD8 T cells in ankylosing spondylitis. TCRdb analysed the 5' RACE reads with MiXCR anew, one entry per CDR3 protein. This sample has approximately 260,000 distinct CDR3 sequences, with 15% to 20% found just once. The sample comprised blood, either unsorted or a sorted T cell fraction (not recorded which). All receptors come from a male donor with ankylosing spondylitis or in good health (not recorded which).

The sample holds many counts of this clonotype. The genes are TRBV4-2 and TRBJ2-7, with D perhaps matching TRBD2 (5 bases). This CDR3 spans 14 amino acids. With 0 bases removed from V and 7 bases from J, the gap between germline ends came to 13 bases. The germline CDR1 and CDR2 sequences are LGHNA and YNFKEQ. In DNA form, the CDR3 reads TGTGCCAGCAGCCAAGAATGGGAGAGTAGAGAGCAGTACTTC. This sequence encodes CASSQEWESREQYF.

This clonotype was seen many times. The V call is TRBV20-1, the J call TRBJ1-2, with D perhaps matching TRBD1 (6 bases). This CDR3 contains 13 residues. From germline, CDR1 is DFQATT and CDR2 SNEGSKA (reference sequence). V was trimmed by 3 bases and J by 6 bases, leaving 14 bases between them. The CDR3 spells CSASRGTRDGYTF. The CDR3 DNA reads TGCAGTGCTAGTAGGGGGACTCGCGATGGCTACACCTTC.

This clonotype was detected many times. This chain links TRBV27 with TRBJ2-1; unclear D gene. Germline values: CDR1 MNHEY, CDR2 SMNVEV (reference sequence). The ends were cut back, 3 bases at V and 3 bases at J, with 9 bases in the middle. The CDR3 spans 14 residues. The CDR3 sequence is CASSLTENYNEQFF. For the CDR3, the DNA is TGTGCCAGCAGTTTGACTGAGAACTACAATGAGCAGTTCTTC.

The genes are TRBV4-1 and TRBJ2-1; TRBD1 aligns across 8 bases. After removal of 3 bases from V and 1 base from J, the junction contained 8 bases not matched to a gene. CDR3 length: 17 amino acids. Germline CDR1 MGHRA, CDR2 YSYEKL. CDR3 sequence reads: CASSQAMGQVSYNEQFF. Here the CDR3 DNA reads TGCGCCAGCAGCCAGGCTATGGGACAGGTATCCTACAATGAGCAGTTCTTC.

The chain uses TRBV29-1 and TRBJ2-1; 10 nucleotides match TRBD2. The CDR3 is 13 amino acids. J gave up 10 bases and V 3 bases, and 6 bases lay outside the gene matches. Germline loops: CDR1 SQVTM, CDR2 ANQGSEA. CDR3 nucleotides: TGCAGCGTTGAGCTAGCGGGAGATTGGGAGCAGTTCTTC. Translating gives CSVELAGDWEQFF.

The J gene is TRBJ2-7, the V gene TRBV12-3 or TRBV12-4; 11 bases are shared with TRBD2. Trimming removed 4 bases from V and 5 bases from J; junction bases left unmatched: 7. This CDR3 spans 15 amino acids. The CDR3, as DNA: TGTGCCAGCAGTTCACTAGCGGGAGTGTCAGACGAGCAGTACTTC. This sequence encodes CASSSLAGVSDEQYF.

This clonotype occurred many times. The V call is TRBV15, the J call TRBJ1-4, with D possibly being TRBD1 (5 bases). Germline-derived CDR1 and CDR2 are LNHNV and YYDKDF (reference sequence). Trimming removed 3 bases at V and 6 bases at J, with 17 bases between. This CDR3 is built from 16 residues. The CDR3 spells CATSSVDRDGDEKLFF. The CDR3 DNA is TGTGCCACCAGCAGCGTTGACCGGGACGGGGATGAAAAACTGTTTTTT. The full variable domain, completed using reference TRBV15 and TRBJ1-4, is DAMVIQNPRYQVTQFGKPVTLSCSQTLNHNVMYWYQQKSSQAPKLLFHYYDKDFNNEADTPDNFQSRRPNTSFCFLDIRSPGLGDTAMYLCATSSVDRDGDEKLFFGSGTQLSVL.

In this sample, this clonotype turned up a few times. The chain has TRBV29-1 and TRBJ2-5, with D hard to call. The CDR3 runs 15 residues. The V end lost 3 bases, the J end lost 2 bases, and 16 bases lay between the germline ends. Germline loops: CDR1 SQVTM, CDR2 ANQGSEA. For the CDR3, the DNA is TGCAGCGTTGAGGAGTTTGAGGATTCTCAAGAGACCCAGTACTTC. Translated: CSVEEFEDSQETQYF.

This clonotype has more than one count but fewer than ten. The chain has TRBV27 and TRBJ1-5; D gene ambiguous. Germline V gives CDR1 MNHEY, CDR2 SMNVEV (reference sequence). V dropped 2 bases and J dropped 3 bases, with 11 bases sitting between them. The CDR3 has 15 amino acids. The CDR3 reads CASSLLSGPNQPQHF. The DNA of the CDR3 is TGTGCCAGCAGTTTACTTTCAGGTCCCAATCAGCCCCAGCATTTT.